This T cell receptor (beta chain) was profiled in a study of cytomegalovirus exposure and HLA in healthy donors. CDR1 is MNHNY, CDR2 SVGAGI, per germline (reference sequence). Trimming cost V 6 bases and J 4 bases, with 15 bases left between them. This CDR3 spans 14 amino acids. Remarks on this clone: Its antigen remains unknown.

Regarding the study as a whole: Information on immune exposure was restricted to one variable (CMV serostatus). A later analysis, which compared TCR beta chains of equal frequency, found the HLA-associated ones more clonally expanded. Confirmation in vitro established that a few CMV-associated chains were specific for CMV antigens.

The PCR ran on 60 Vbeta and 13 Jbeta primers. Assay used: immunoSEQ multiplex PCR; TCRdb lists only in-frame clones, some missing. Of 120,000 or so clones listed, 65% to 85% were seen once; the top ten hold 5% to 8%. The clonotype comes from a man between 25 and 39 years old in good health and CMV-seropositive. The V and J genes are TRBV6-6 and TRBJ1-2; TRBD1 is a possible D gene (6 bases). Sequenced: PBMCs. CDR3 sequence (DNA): TGTGCCAGCAGCGCAGACCAGGGGCCCTATGGCTACACCTTC. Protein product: CASSADQGPYGYTF.